The TCR beta chain described here comes from a study of regulatory T cells in long-lasting Graves disease. General observations from the study: Persistent patients shared more public clonotypes (2,741) than newly diagnosed patients (about 1,000). No thyroid tissue was studied; the work used peripheral blood only.

To make TCR beta libraries, researchers used iRepertoire HTBI primers and Arm-PCR of CDR3 regions. TCRdb redid the calling of the multiplex PCR reads with MiXCR, one entry per CDR3 protein. Here the sample spans some 350,000 distinct CDR3 sequences, about 17% being singletons. The CDR3 sequence is 14 residues long. CDR1 KGHSH and CDR2 LQKENI come from the germline V gene. Trimming took off 2 bases at V and 3 bases at J, with 8 bases between the two ends. As for time point: newly diagnosed GD, antithyroid drugs for less than 3 months. From RNA extracted from PBMCs, the TCR library was made. In this sample, this clonotype turned up many times. The antigen remains undetermined. The sample was also reused in another study, on T cells in Graves' hyperthyroidism and ophthalmopathy.

V gene TRBV18 combines with J gene TRBJ2-4; D is uncertain. The receptor was isolated from a woman between 18 and 29 years old with Graves disease. Specimen: peripheral blood mononuclear cells (PBMCs), collected at new diagnosis, from a patient treated with antithyroid drugs. CDR3: CASSPLESKNIQYF. The DNA of the CDR3 is TGTGCCAGCTCACCATTGGAGAGCAAAAACATTCAGTACTTC.